This T cell receptor (beta chain) was profiled in a study of tumor and adjacent non-tumor tissue in lung cancer. The overall study: Aged about 31 to 80 years, patients included roughly 10 men and 4 to 6 women with stage I to III disease.

This sample's RNA came from whole unsorted tissue. The normal lung tissue was taken more than 3 cm from the tumor edge. The library came from three nested PCR rounds adapted from ARM-PCR protocols. TCRdb itself ran the multiplex PCR reads through MiXCR, one entry per CDR3 protein. The data contain 60,000 to 85,000 distinct CDR3 sequences, around 80% of them singletons. Concerning this clonotype: At one end the junction does not follow the germline gene, possibly because of a read error.

Germline-derived CDR1 and CDR2 are SGHAT and FQNNGV. The CDR3 is 16 amino acids. This chain uses TRBV11-2 with TRBJ2-2, with TRBD1 matching over 7 bases. Sequences were obtained from distant non-tumor lung tissue. This TCR derives from a man aged 65-85 years with non-small cell lung cancer. The chain's CDR3 is CTSSLVGTGVAWEPSF. The CDR3 DNA follows: TGTACCAGCAGCTTAGTGGGCACAGGGGTTGCCTGGGAGCCGTCTTTT.